The clone carrying this TCR beta chain showed up many times. The sample comes from a study of neurological immune-mediated disorders. The germline V and J ends were trimmed by 4 bases and 0 bases, with 23 bases remaining between them. This CDR3 has 19 residues. CDR1 MNHEY and CDR2 SVGAGI come from the germline V gene. TCRdb used MiXCR to reprocess the 5' RACE reads, holding one entry per CDR3 protein. The sample carries approximately 16,000 distinct CDR3 sequences, 7% to 9.5% recorded once. Sequences were obtained from CD8+ T cells from blood. The TCR was taken from a man aged 45 to 65 in good health. The chain employs TRBV6-5 and TRBJ2-3; a possible D gene is TRBD1 (5 bases). CDR3 nucleotide sequence: TGTGCCAGCAGTTTCGTCACAGGTATAACCGACCCTAGCACAGATACGCAGTATTTT. Translated, it gives CASSFVTGITDPSTDTQYF.